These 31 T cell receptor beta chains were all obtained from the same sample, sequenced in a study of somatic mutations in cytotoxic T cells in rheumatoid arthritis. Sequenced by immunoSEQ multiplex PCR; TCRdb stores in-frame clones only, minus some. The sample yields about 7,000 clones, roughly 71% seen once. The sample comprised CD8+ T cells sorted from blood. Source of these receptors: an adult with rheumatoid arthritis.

In DNA form, the CDR3 reads TGTGCCAGTAGTATATCGCAGGGTGGACCTTCCTACGAGCAGTACTTC. It codes for CASSISQGGPSYEQYF. The chain has TRBV19 and TRBJ2-7; D may be TRBD1 (5 bases). V lost 2 bases, J lost 1 base, and 15 bases lay in between. Germline V gene data show CDR1 as LNHDA and CDR2 as SQIVND (reference sequence). This CDR3 comprises 16 residues.

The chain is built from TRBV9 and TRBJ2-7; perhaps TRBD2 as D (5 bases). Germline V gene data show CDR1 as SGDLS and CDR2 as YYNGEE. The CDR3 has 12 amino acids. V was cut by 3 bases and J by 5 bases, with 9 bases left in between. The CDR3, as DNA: TGTGCCAGCAGCGCCCCCGGGAACGAGCAGTACTTC. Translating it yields CASSAPGNEQYF.

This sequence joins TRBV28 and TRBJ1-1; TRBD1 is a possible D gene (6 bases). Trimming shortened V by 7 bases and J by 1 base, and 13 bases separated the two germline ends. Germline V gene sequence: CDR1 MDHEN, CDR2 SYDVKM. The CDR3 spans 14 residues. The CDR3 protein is CASIPTGRNTEAFF. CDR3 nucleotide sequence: TGTGCCAGCATCCCGACAGGACGGAACACTGAAGCTTTCTTT.

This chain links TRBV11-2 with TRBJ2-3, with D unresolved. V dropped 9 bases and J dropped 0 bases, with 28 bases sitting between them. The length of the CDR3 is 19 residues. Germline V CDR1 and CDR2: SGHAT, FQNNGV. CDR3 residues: CASIRRGFKVSSSTDTQYF. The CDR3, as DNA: TGTGCCAGTATCCGTCGAGGTTTCAAGGTCTCTTCTAGCACAGATACGCAGTATTTT.

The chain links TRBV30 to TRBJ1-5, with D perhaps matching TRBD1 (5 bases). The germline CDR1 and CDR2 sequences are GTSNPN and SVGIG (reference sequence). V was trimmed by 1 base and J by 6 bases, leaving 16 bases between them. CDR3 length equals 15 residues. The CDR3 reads CAWSGGANFGQPQHF. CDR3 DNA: TGTGCCTGGAGTGGAGGGGCAAATTTCGGTCAGCCCCAGCATTTT. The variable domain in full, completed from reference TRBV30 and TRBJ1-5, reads SQTIHQWPATLVQPVGSPLSLECTVEGTSNPNLYWYRQAAGRGLQLLFYSVGIGQISSEVPQNLSASRPQDRQFILSSKKLLLSDSGFYLCAWSGGANFGQPQHFGDGTRLSIL.

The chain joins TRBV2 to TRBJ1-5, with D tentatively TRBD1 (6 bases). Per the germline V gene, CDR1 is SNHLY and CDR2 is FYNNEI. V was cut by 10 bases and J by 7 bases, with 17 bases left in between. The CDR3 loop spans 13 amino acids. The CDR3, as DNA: TGTGCCACCAAACGGACAGCAGACCAGCCCCAGCATTTT. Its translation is CATKRTADQPQHF.

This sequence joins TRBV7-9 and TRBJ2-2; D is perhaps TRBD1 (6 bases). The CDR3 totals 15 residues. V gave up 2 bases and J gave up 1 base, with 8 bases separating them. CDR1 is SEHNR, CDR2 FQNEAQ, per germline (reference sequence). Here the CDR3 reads CASSLNRENTGELFF. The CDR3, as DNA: TGTGCCAGCAGCTTAAACAGGGAGAACACCGGGGAGCTGTTTTTT.

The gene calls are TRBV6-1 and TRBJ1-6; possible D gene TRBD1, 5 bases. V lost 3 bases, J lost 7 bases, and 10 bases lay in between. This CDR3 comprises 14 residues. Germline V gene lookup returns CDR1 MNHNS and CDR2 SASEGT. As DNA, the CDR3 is TGTGCCAGCAGTGATAGGCAGGGCAATTCACCCCTCCACTTT. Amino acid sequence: CASSDRQGNSPLHF.

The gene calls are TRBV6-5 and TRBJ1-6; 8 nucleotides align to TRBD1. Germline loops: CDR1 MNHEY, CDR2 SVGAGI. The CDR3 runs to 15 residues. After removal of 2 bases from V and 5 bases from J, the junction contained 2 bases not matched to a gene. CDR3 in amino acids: CASSYTTGDNSPLHF. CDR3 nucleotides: TGTGCCAGCAGTTACACGACAGGGGATAATTCACCCCTCCACTTT.

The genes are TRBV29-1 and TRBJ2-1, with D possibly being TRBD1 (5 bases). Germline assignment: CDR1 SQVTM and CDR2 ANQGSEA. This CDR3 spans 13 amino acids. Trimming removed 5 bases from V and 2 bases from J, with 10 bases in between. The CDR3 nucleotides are TGCAGCGTTTACAGGCCTACCTACAATGAGCAGTTCTTC. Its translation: CSVYRPTYNEQFF.

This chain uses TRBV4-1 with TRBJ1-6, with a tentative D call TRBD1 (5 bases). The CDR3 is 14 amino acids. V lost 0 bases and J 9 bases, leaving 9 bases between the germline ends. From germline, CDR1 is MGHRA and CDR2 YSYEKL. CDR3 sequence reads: CASSQEGEGSPLHF. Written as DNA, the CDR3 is TGCGCCAGCAGCCAAGAAGGGGAGGGTTCACCCCTCCACTTT.

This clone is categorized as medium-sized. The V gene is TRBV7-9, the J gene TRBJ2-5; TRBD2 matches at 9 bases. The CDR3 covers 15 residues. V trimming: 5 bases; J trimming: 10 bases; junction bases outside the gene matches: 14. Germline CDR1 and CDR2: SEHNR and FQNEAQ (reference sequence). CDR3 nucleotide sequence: TGTGCCAGCAGCGCCGCCGAGCGGGGGGTGGAGGGCCAGTACTTC. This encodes CASSAAERGVEGQYF. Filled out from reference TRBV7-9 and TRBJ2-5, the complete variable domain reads DTGVSQNPRHKITKRGQNVTFRCDPISEHNRLYWYRQTLGQGPEFLTYFQNEAQLEKSRLLSDRFSAERPKGSFSTLEIQRTEQGDSAMYLCASSAAERGVEGQYFGPGTRLLVL.

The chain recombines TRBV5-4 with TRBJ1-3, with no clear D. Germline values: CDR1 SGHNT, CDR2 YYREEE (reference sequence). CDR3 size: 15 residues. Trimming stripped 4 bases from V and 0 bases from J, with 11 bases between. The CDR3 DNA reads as TGTGCCAGCAGCAACGACGGTAGCTCTGGAAACACCATATATTTT. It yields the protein CASSNDGSSGNTIYF.

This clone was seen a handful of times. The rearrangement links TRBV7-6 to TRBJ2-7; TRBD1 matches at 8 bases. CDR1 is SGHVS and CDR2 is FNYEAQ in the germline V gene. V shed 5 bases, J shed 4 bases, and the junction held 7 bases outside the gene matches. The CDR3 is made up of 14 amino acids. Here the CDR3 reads CASSLGTGPYEQYF. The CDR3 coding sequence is TGTGCCAGCAGCCTCGGGACAGGACCATACGAGCAGTACTTC.

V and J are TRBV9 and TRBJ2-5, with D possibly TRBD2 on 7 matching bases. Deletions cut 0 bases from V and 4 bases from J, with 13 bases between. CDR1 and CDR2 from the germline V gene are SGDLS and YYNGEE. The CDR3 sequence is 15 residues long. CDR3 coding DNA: TGTGCCAGCAGCGTAGCTAGGGGGGGCACAGAGACCCAGTACTTC. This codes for CASSVARGGTETQYF.

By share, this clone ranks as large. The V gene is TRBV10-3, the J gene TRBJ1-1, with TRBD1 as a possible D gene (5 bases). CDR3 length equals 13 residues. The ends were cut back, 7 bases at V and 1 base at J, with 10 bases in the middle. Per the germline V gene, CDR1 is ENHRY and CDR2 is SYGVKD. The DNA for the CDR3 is TGTGCCATCACAACAGGAGGGAACACTGAAGCTTTCTTT. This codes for CAITTGGNTEAFF.

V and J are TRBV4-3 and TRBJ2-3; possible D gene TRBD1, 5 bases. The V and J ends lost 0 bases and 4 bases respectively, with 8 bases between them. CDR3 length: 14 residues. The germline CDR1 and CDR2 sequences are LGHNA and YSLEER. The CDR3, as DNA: TGCGCCAGCAGCCAAGAAGGGGCAGCAGATACGCAGTATTTT. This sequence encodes CASSQEGAADTQYF.

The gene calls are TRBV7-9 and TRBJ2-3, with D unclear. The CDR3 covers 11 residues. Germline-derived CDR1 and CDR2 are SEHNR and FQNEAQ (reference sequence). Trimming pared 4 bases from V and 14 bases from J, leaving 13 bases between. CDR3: CASSYGHSPYF. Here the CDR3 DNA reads TGTGCCAGCAGCTATGGCCATTCCCCGTATTTT. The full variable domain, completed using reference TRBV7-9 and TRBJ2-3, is DTGVSQNPRHKITKRGQNVTFRCDPISEHNRLYWYRQTLGQGPEFLTYFQNEAQLEKSRLLSDRFSAERPKGSFSTLEIQRTEQGDSAMYLCASSYGHSPYFGPGTRLTVL.

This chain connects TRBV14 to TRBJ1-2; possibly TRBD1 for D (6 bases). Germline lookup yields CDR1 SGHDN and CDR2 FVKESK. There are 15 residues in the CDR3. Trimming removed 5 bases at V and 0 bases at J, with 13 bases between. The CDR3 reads CASSRTGRANYGYTF. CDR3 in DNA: TGTGCCAGCAGCAGAACAGGGAGAGCTAACTATGGCTACACCTTC.

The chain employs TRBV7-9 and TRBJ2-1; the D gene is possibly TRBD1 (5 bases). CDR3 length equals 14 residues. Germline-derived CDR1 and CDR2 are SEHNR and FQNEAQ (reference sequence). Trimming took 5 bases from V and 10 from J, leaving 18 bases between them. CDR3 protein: CASSGAVPGLEQFF. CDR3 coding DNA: TGTGCCAGCAGCGGGGCTGTTCCCGGATTAGAGCAGTTCTTC.

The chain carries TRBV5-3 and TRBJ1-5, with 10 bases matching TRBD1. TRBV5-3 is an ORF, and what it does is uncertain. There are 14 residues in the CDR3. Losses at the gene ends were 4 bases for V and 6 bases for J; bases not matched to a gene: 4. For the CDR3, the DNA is TGTGCCAGAAGCCGGACAGGGGGAGGTCAGCCCCAGCATTTT. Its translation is CARSRTGGGQPQHF.

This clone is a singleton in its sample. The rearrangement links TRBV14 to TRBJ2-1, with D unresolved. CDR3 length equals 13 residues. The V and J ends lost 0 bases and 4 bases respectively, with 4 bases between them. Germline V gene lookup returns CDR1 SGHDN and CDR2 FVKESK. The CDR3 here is CASSQDRYNEQFF. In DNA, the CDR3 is TGTGCCAGCAGCCAAGACAGGTACAATGAGCAGTTCTTC.

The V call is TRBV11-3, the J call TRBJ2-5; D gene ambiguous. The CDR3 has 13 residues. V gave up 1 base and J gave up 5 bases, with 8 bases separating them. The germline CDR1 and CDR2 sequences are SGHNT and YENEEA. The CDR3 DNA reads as TGTGCCAGCAGCTTAGTCCATCTGGAGACCCAGTACTTC. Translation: CASSLVHLETQYF.

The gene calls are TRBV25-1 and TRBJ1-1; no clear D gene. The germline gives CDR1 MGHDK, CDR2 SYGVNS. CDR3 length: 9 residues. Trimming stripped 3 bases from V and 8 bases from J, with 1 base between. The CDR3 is CASSEEAFF. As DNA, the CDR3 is TGTGCCAGCAGTGAGGAAGCTTTCTTT.

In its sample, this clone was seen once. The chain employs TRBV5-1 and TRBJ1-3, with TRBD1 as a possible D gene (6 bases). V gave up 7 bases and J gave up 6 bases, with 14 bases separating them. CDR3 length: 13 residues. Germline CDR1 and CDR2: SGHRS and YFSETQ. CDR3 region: CASAKPGENTIYF. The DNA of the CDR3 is TGCGCCAGCGCTAAACCAGGGGAAAACACCATATATTTT.

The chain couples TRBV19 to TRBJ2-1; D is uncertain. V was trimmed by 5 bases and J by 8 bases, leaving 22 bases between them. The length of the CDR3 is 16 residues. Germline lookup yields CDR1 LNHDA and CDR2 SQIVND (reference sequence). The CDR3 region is CASSVRPRVIGDEQFF. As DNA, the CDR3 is TGTGCCAGTAGTGTTCGGCCCCGAGTAATAGGCGATGAGCAGTTCTTC.

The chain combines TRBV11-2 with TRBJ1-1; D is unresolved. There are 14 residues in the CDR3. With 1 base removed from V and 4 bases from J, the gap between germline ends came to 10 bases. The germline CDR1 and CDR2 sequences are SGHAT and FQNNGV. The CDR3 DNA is TGTGCCAGCAGCTTAGTGGGGTTTGCCACTGAAGCTTTCTTT. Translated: CASSLVGFATEAFF.

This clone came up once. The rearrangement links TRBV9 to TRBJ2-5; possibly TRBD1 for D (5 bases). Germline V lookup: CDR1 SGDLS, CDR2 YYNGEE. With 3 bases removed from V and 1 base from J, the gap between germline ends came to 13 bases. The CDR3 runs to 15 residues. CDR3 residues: CASSEEGVLQETQYF. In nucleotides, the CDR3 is TGTGCCAGCAGCGAGGAAGGGGTCCTCCAAGAGACCCAGTACTTC.

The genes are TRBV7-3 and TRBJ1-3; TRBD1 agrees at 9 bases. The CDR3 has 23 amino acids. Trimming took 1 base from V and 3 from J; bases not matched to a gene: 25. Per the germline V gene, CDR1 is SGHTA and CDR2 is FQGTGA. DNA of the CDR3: TGTGCCAGCAGCTTAATAGACCGTACGAAAACAGGGGGCGCGGGCAAAAATGGAAACACCATATATTTT. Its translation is CASSLIDRTKTGGAGKNGNTIYF.

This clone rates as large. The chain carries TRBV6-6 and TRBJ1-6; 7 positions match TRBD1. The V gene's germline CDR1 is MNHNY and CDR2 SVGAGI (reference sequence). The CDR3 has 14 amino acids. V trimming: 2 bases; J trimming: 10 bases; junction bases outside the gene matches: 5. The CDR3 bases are TGTGCCAGCAGTTACGACAGGGAGAGCTCACCCCTCCACTTT. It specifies CASSYDRESSPLHF.

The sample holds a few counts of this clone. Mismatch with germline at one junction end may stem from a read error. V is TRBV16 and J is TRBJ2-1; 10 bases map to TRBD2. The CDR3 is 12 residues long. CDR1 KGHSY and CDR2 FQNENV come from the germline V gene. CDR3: CASSQLAGVLLF. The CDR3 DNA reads TGTGCCAGCAGCCAACTAGCGGGGGTACTTCTCTTC.